This T cell receptor (beta chain) was found in a study of PD-L1 blockade in urothelial cancer. About the study: Intravenous atezolizumab, 1,200 mg every 3 weeks, was begun by patients around 2014. The study recovered a median of about 150,000 T cells per blood sample.

Profiled with immunoSEQ multiplex PCR; TCRdb holds only in-frame clones, not every one. Of about 50,000 clones in the sample, more than 70% were seen once. The study's findings and limits: Below-median pretreatment blood TCR clonality was associated with improved progression-free and overall survival.

As concerns this clone: Its specificity is unknown.

As to time point: pretreatment peripheral blood. The sample was PBMCs, taken around atezolizumab (anti-PD-L1) treatment. This clonotype was sampled from a man between 60 and 75 years old with urothelial cancer.

The CDR3 sequence: CASSFTRSNYEQYF. In DNA form, the CDR3 reads TGTGCCAGCAGCTTCACACGATCGAACTACGAGCAGTACTTC. The gene calls are TRBV7-2 and TRBJ2-7, with D uncertain. The CDR3 length is 14 residues. The germline CDR1 and CDR2 sequences are SGHTA and FQGNSA. V lost 3 bases, J lost 3 bases, and 12 bases lay in between. Filled out from reference TRBV7-2 and TRBJ2-7, the complete variable domain reads GAGVSQSPSNKVTEKGKDVELRCDPISGHTALYWYRQSLGQGLEFLIYFQGNSAPDKSGLPSDRFSAERTGGSVSTLTIQRTQQEDSAVYLCASSFTRSNYEQYFGPGTRLTVT.